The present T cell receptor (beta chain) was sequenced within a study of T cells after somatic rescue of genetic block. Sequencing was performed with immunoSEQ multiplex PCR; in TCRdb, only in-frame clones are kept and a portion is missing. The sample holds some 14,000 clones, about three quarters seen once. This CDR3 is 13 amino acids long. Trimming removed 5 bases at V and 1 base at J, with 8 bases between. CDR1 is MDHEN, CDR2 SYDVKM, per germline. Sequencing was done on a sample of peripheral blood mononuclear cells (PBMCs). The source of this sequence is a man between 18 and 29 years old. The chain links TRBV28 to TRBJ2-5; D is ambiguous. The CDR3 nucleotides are TGTGCCAGCAGTCCACCCGTCCAAGAGACCCAGTACTTC. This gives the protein CASSPPVQETQYF.